This TCR beta chain is drawn from a study of blood T cell repertoires in COVID-19. Trimming cost V 2 bases and J 2 bases, with 10 bases left between them. The germline V gene encodes CDR1 MGHRA and CDR2 YSYEKL. This CDR3 spans 15 amino acids. This clone showed up just a few times. Per the original methods: Reference gene primer amplification yielded estimated nucleated cell counts. Data came from immunoSEQ multiplex PCR; TCRdb stores just in-frame clones and leaves some out. V and J calls and clone size are as listed in that table; D and trimming were resolved from the DNA. The sample yields 40,000 to 60,000 clones, roughly 86% seen once.

The sequenced sample consisted of peripheral blood. This rearrangement joins TRBV4-1 to TRBJ1-3, with D possibly being TRBD1 (5 bases). The receptor was isolated from a human donor in a cohort sampled during active COVID-19. This CDR3 is CASSQRQLPGNTIYF. In DNA, the CDR3 is TGCGCCAGCAGCCAAAGACAGCTACCTGGAAACACCATATATTTT.